This T cell receptor beta chain came from a study of blood T cells in healthy people across ages. General study findings and limits: With age, beta diversity per million T cells declined roughly linearly, significantly by over 35.

Next came a second PCR, run for about 7 to 12 cycles, which used a sample-barcoded 5' primer along with a J-beta primer mix. The template-switch adaptor, which had 12 random nucleotides, put a tag on each cDNA molecule. TCRdb recomputed calls from the 5' RACE reads with MiXCR, one row per CDR3 protein. In the table there are 1.6 million or so distinct CDR3 sequences, about 31% of which are singletons. This clonotype has a single count. Its target is unknown. V was cut by 7 bases and J by 1 base, with 10 bases left in between. CDR1 SNHLY and CDR2 FYNNEI come from the germline V gene. This CDR3 comprises 14 residues.

The TCR sequence derives from a woman aged 25 to 39 in good health. The chain employs TRBV2 and TRBJ2-2; D is possibly TRBD2 (6 bases). Material for sequencing was blood. Written as DNA, the CDR3 is TGTGCCAGCAAGGCGGGAATGAACACCGGGGAGCTGTTTTTT. Protein sequence: CASKAGMNTGELFF.